This passage covers 14 T cell receptor beta chains from one sample sequenced in a study of CD8 T cells in Susac syndrome. After extraction with the RNeasy kit, roughly 0.5 to 1 ug of the RNA was reverse transcribed using random hexamers. TCRdb ran MiXCR on the immunoSEQ multiplex PCR reads and lists one entry per CDR3 protein. The sample has more than 150,000 distinct CDR3 sequences, roughly 95% seen once. Sequenced sample: CD4+ T cells from PBMCs. The receptors were gathered from a human donor with Susac syndrome.

The chain has TRBV29-1 and TRBJ1-2; possible D gene TRBD1, 5 bases. The V gene's germline CDR1 is SQVTM and CDR2 ANQGSEA. With 0 bases removed from V and 8 bases from J, the gap between germline ends came to 16 bases. This CDR3 contains 14 residues. The CDR3 DNA reads TGCAGCGTTGAAGACGGGTCTAAAGGGGACGGCTACACCTTC. Its protein is CSVEDGSKGDGYTF.

The chain carries TRBV28 and TRBJ1-1; D unclear. The CDR3 length is 13 residues. The germline gives CDR1 MDHEN, CDR2 SYDVKM. V shed 7 bases and J shed 2 bases, with 11 bases lying between them. This CDR3 reads CASTHTRNTEAFF. The CDR3 bases are TGTGCCAGCACCCACACACGCAACACTGAAGCTTTCTTT.

V and J are TRBV9 and TRBJ1-1, with D possibly TRBD1 on 5 matching bases. Germline CDR1 is SGDLS and CDR2 is YYNGEE. V was shortened by 4 bases and J by 8 bases, with 12 bases between the two germline ends. The CDR3 runs 12 residues. The CDR3 sequence: CASSNRAGEAFF. In DNA form, the CDR3 reads TGTGCCAGCAGCAATAGGGCAGGGGAAGCTTTCTTT. Combining the CDR3 with reference TRBV9 and TRBJ1-1 gives the whole variable domain DSGVTQTPKHLITATGQRVTLRCSPRSGDLSVYWYQQSLDQGLQFLIQYYNGEERAKGNILERFSAQQFPDLHSELNLSSLELGDSALYFCASSNRAGEAFFGQGTRLTVV.

The chain uses TRBV27 and TRBJ1-5; 7 bases fit TRBD1. V shed 9 bases and J 9 bases; nucleotides not matched to a gene: 5. The CDR3 covers 11 residues. Germline values: CDR1 MNHEY, CDR2 SMNVEV (reference sequence). CDR3 sequence reads: CASPGGAPQHF. CDR3 DNA: TGTGCCAGTCCAGGGGGTGCGCCCCAGCATTTT.

The chain combines TRBV27 with TRBJ1-5, with unresolved D. Germline V gene lookup returns CDR1 MNHEY and CDR2 SMNVEV (reference sequence). The CDR3 is made up of 14 amino acids. V was trimmed by 4 bases and J by 6 bases, leaving 13 bases between them. CDR3 amino acids: CASSWTRRGQPQHF. CDR3 in DNA: TGTGCCAGCAGTTGGACCCGCCGCGGTCAGCCCCAGCATTTT.

The genes are TRBV7-2 and TRBJ2-7, with 7 positions matching TRBD2. Germline CDR1 and CDR2: SGHTA and FQGNSA. This CDR3 is built from 17 residues. V shed 2 bases and J 3 bases; nucleotides not matched to a gene: 13. CDR3 amino acids: CASSLPREGPGDYEQYF. CDR3 DNA sequence: TGTGCCAGCAGCTTACCCAGGGAGGGCCCCGGCGACTACGAGCAGTACTTC. Full variable domain (missing parts from reference TRBV7-2 and TRBJ2-7): GAGVSQSPSNKVTEKGKDVELRCDPISGHTALYWYRQSLGQGLEFLIYFQGNSAPDKSGLPSDRFSAERTGGSVSTLTIQRTQQEDSAVYLCASSLPREGPGDYEQYFGPGTRLTVT.

This clonotype was detected only once. This chain connects TRBV7-2 to TRBJ2-1; perhaps TRBD2 as D (6 bases). The CDR3 runs 15 residues. Per germline, CDR1 SGHTA and CDR2 FQGNSA. The V end was cut by 8 bases, the J end by 2 bases, with 16 bases between. For the CDR3, the DNA is TGTGCCAGCTTGGGGGTGGGAGGAGCCTACAATGAGCAGTTCTTC. This codes for CASLGVGGAYNEQFF.

J is TRBJ2-5 and V is TRBV20-1, with D maybe TRBD1 (5 bases). V dropped 5 bases and J dropped 5 bases, with 18 bases sitting between them. Germline CDR1 and CDR2: DFQATT and SNEGSKA (reference sequence). The CDR3 length is 14 residues. CDR3 amino acids: CSAGAERLGETQYF. In DNA, the CDR3 is TGCAGTGCTGGGGCCGAAAGGCTCGGGGAGACCCAGTACTTC.

The chain is built from TRBV29-1 and TRBJ2-5; TRBD2 is a possible D gene (5 bases). CDR1 is SQVTM and CDR2 is ANQGSEA in the germline V gene. There are 13 residues in the CDR3. V was pared by 4 bases and J by 5 bases, with 14 bases between. CDR3 DNA sequence: TGCAGCGTTGCTCTAGCTTTCGGGGAGACCCAGTACTTC. Its translation: CSVALAFGETQYF. Variable domain in full (rest from reference TRBV29-1 and TRBJ2-5): SAVISQKPSRDICQRGTSLTIQCQVDSQVTMMFWYRQQPGQSLTLIATANQGSEATYESGFVIDKFPISRPNLTFSTLTVSNMSPEDSSIYLCSVALAFGETQYFGPGTRLLVL.

The gene calls are TRBV30 and TRBJ2-3, with D hard to call. Germline V gives CDR1 GTSNPN, CDR2 SVGIG (reference sequence). CDR3 length: 13 amino acids. Trimming took 1 base from V and 4 from J, leaving 9 bases between them. CDR3 amino acids: CAWSGIGSDTQYF. The CDR3 DNA follows: TGTGCCTGGAGTGGGATAGGGTCAGATACGCAGTATTTT.

This clonotype was counted once. This chain links TRBV2 with TRBJ1-5; maybe TRBD1 (5 bases). The germline gives CDR1 SNHLY, CDR2 FYNNEI. The V and J ends lost 7 bases and 7 bases respectively, with 14 bases between them. This CDR3 is 13 amino acids long. The CDR3 sequence is CASNIGGVQPQHF. DNA for the CDR3: TGTGCCAGCAATATCGGAGGGGTCCAGCCCCAGCATTTT.

The V and J genes are TRBV19 and TRBJ2-3; 8 bases are shared with TRBD2. The junction had 1 base not matched to a gene; V was cut back by 4 bases and J by 4 bases. Germline CDR1 is LNHDA and CDR2 is SQIVND (reference sequence). The CDR3 spans 13 residues. The CDR3 here is CASSRGLADTQYF. The CDR3 coding sequence is TGTGCCAGTAGTAGGGGACTAGCAGATACGCAGTATTTT.

The chain recombines TRBV7-9 with TRBJ2-7; D may be TRBD1 (6 bases). V lost 0 bases and J lost 3, with 9 bases in between. Germline loops: CDR1 SEHNR, CDR2 FQNEAQ (reference sequence). The CDR3 runs 14 residues. The CDR3 sequence is CASSLATGYYEQYF. The CDR3 nucleotides read TGTGCCAGCAGCTTAGCGACAGGATACTACGAGCAGTACTTC.

This clonotype was seen a single time. The chain combines TRBV5-4 with TRBJ2-1, with D unresolved. The length of the CDR3 is 15 residues. V was shortened by 4 bases and J by 4 bases, with 15 bases between the two germline ends. CDR1 is SGHNT, CDR2 YYREEE, per germline (reference sequence). Written as DNA, the CDR3 is TGTGCCAGCAGCCGAAGGGTTAATGGGTACAATGAGCAGTTCTTC. The encoded protein is CASSRRVNGYNEQFF.